These 30 T cell receptor beta chains were all obtained from the same sample, sequenced in a study of blood T cell repertoires in COVID-19. Measured with immunoSEQ multiplex PCR; TCRdb has only the in-frame clones, and not every one. This table has roughly 100,000 clones, 84% appearing once. Source material: peripheral blood. These receptors were collected from a human donor in a cohort sampled during active COVID-19.

This sequence joins TRBV7-8 and TRBJ2-7; D possibly corresponds to TRBD2 (6 bases). Trimming stripped 6 bases from V and 0 bases from J, with 15 bases between. The CDR3 sequence is 15 residues long. The germline CDR1 and CDR2 sequences are SGHVS and FQNEAQ. CDR3 nucleotides: TGTGCCAGCAGTCAGGCGGGACGGAGCTCCTACGAGCAGTACTTC. Its translation is CASSQAGRSSYEQYF.

This sequence joins TRBV9 and TRBJ1-1; 7 bases match TRBD1. The CDR3 length is 15 residues. CDR1 and CDR2 (germline): SGDLS, YYNGEE. V was clipped by 6 bases and J by 3 bases; unmatched bases: 11. CDR3 amino acids: CASTPRQGGYTEAFF. CDR3 DNA: TGTGCCAGCACCCCACGACAGGGTGGGTACACTGAAGCTTTCTTT.

The CDR3 region has the DNA TGCAGCGTTAGCTTCAACCGGGGGGGTGAAGCTTTCTTT. Translated, it gives CSVSFNRGGEAFF. The gene calls are TRBV29-1 and TRBJ1-1; D may be TRBD1 (5 bases). V was shortened by 5 bases and J by 7 bases, with 17 bases between the two germline ends. The germline gives CDR1 SQVTM, CDR2 ANQGSEA. The CDR3 totals 13 residues.

Only a few counts were recorded for this clone. The chain couples TRBV5-1 to TRBJ1-2; D is perhaps TRBD1 (6 bases). V gave up 0 bases and J gave up 6 bases, with 12 bases separating them. CDR1 and CDR2 (germline): SGHRS, YFSETQ. The CDR3 runs 14 residues. The DNA of the CDR3 is TGCGCCAGCAGCTTGGTTGCAGGGGCTGATGGCTACACCTTC. This gives the protein CASSLVAGADGYTF.

The chain uses TRBV5-1 and TRBJ2-2, with 9 bases aligning to TRBD2. J lost 7 bases, V lost 0 bases, and 10 bases had no gene match. Germline CDR1 reads SGHRS; CDR2 reads YFSETQ. The CDR3 loop spans 17 amino acids. DNA for the CDR3: TGCGCCAGCAGCTTGGCTCCGGCGGGGGGGCCAGTCGGGGAGCTGTTTTTT. It encodes CASSLAPAGGPVGELFF.

The chain joins TRBV7-8 to TRBJ1-3; D is possibly TRBD1 (6 bases). Germline-derived CDR1 and CDR2 are SGHVS and FQNEAQ. The V end lost 10 bases, the J end lost 2 bases, and 15 bases lay between the germline ends. The CDR3 extends over 14 amino acids. CDR3 loop: CATQTRTAGNTIYF. The CDR3 DNA reads TGTGCCACCCAGACCCGGACAGCTGGAAACACCATATATTTT.

The rearrangement uses TRBV6-2 or TRBV6-3 and TRBJ1-4, with 7 nucleotides matching TRBD1. V dropped 5 bases and J dropped 5; count of bases not matched to a gene: 8. The CDR3 extends over 15 amino acids. CDR1 MNHEY and CDR2 SVGEGT come from the germline V gene. The CDR3 DNA follows: TGTGCCAGCAGTGGCTCCGGGACAGTAAATGAAAAACTGTTTTTT. This codes for CASSGSGTVNEKLFF.

The table lists this clone with a few counts. The chain uses TRBV7-8 and TRBJ1-2, with 8 bases identical to TRBD1. Germline V gives CDR1 SGHVS, CDR2 FQNEAQ. This CDR3 has 14 residues. V was clipped by 1 base and J by 2 bases; unmatched bases: 0. DNA of the CDR3: TGTGCCAGCAGCTTAGGGGACAGGAACTATGGCTACACCTTC. Amino acid sequence: CASSLGDRNYGYTF. The entire variable domain, with the rest obtained from reference TRBV7-8 and TRBJ1-2, is as follows: GAGVSQSPRYKVAKRGQDVALRCDPISGHVSLFWYQQALGQGPEFLTYFQNEAQLDKSGLPSDRFFAERPEGSVSTLKIQRTQQEDSAVYLCASSLGDRNYGYTFGSGTRLTVV.

The CDR3 sequence is CASSYPGNEKLFF. CDR3 DNA: TGTGCCAGCAGCTATCCAGGGAATGAAAAACTGTTTTTT. The V call is TRBV5-4, the J call TRBJ1-4; a weak D match, TRBD1 (5 bases). CDR1 is SGHNT and CDR2 is YYREEE in the germline V gene (reference sequence). This CDR3 region has 13 residues. The germline V and J ends were trimmed by 3 bases and 5 bases, with 8 bases remaining between them.

A few counts support this clone. This chain links TRBV2 with TRBJ1-2; TRBD1 matches 10 bases. The CDR3 contains 13 residues. The germline CDR1 and CDR2 sequences are SNHLY and FYNNEI. V lost 5 bases to trimming and J lost 7 bases; unmatched junction nucleotides: 4. The CDR3 loop reads CASSRQGAGGYTF. The CDR3 DNA reads TGTGCCAGCAGTAGACAGGGGGCGGGTGGCTACACCTTC.

This sequence joins TRBV2 and TRBJ2-1, with 11 nucleotides matching TRBD1. This CDR3 has 15 residues. Germline CDR1 reads SNHLY; CDR2 reads FYNNEI. The V segment lost 7 bases and the J segment 9 bases; nucleotides outside the gene matches: 11. The chain's CDR3 is CASNRADRGLSEQFF. The CDR3 coding sequence is TGTGCCAGCAACCGGGCGGACAGGGGGCTAAGTGAGCAGTTCTTC.

This sequence joins TRBV19 and TRBJ2-4, with TRBD2 identical over 15 bases. Germline values: CDR1 LNHDA, CDR2 SQIVND (reference sequence). V dropped 5 bases and J dropped 0; count of bases not matched to a gene: 5. The CDR3 has 18 amino acids. The CDR3 DNA reads as TGTGCCAGTAGTGAGCGGACTAGCGGGGGGGCAGCCAAAAACATTCAGTACTTC. Translated, it gives CASSERTSGGAAKNIQYF.

The V gene is TRBV2, the J gene TRBJ2-5, with D perhaps TRBD2 (5 bases). CDR1 is SNHLY and CDR2 is FYNNEI in the germline V gene. V lost 6 bases and J lost 9, with 14 bases in between. The CDR3 has 12 residues. CDR3 region: CASRVAGWAQYF. CDR3 DNA sequence: TGTGCCAGCAGAGTGGCGGGTTGGGCCCAGTACTTC.

The chain is built from TRBV3-1 (or the pseudogene TRBV3-2) and TRBJ2-1; no reliable D call. Germline V gives CDR1 LGHDT, CDR2 YNNKEL (reference sequence). This CDR3 comprises 14 residues. The V gene lost 0 bases and the J gene lost 5 bases, with 8 bases spanning the gap. As DNA, the CDR3 is TGTGCCAGCAGCCAAGATGGGCTCCACAATGAGCAGTTCTTC. It encodes CASSQDGLHNEQFF.

There are many counts of this clone. The chain recombines TRBV7-2 with TRBJ1-1; TRBD1 agrees at 9 bases. The CDR3 runs to 13 residues. J was trimmed by 7 bases and V by 5 bases; bases with no gene match: 5. CDR1 and CDR2 from the germline V gene are SGHTA and FQGNSA. DNA of the CDR3: TGTGCCAGCAGCCCAACAGGGGGCCTTGAAGCTTTCTTT. Translated: CASSPTGGLEAFF.

The rearrangement links TRBV7-2 to TRBJ2-2, with D tentatively TRBD1 (5 bases). The V gene's germline CDR1 is SGHTA and CDR2 FQGNSA. The germline V and J ends were trimmed by 4 bases and 1 base, with 13 bases remaining between them. CDR3 length: 16 amino acids. CDR3 sequence: CASSSREGQNTGELFF. The CDR3, as DNA: TGTGCCAGCAGCTCAAGGGAAGGACAGAACACCGGGGAGCTGTTTTTT.

The V and J genes are TRBV25-1 and TRBJ2-5; 10 bases are a match to TRBD1. The J segment lost 3 bases and the V segment lost 4 bases, leaving 5 bases of the junction unmatched. The CDR3 extends over 15 amino acids. Germline V gives CDR1 MGHDK, CDR2 SYGVNS. This chain's CDR3 is CASSGDRGWEETQYF. The CDR3 DNA reads as TGTGCCAGCAGTGGGGACAGGGGTTGGGAAGAGACCCAGTACTTC.

The chain recombines TRBV15 with TRBJ1-2; 8 bases are shared with TRBD1. In germline, CDR1 is LNHNV, CDR2 YYDKDF (reference sequence). CDR3 length: 11 amino acids. The ends lost 3 bases at V and 14 bases at J; junction bases unmatched: 5. This chain's CDR3 is CATSSRQGRTF. For the CDR3, the DNA is TGTGCCACCAGCAGTAGACAGGGGAGGACCTTC.

The chain joins TRBV11-3 to TRBJ1-1; 7 bases agree with TRBD1. CDR3 length: 11 residues. The V segment lost 10 bases and the J segment 4 bases; nucleotides outside the gene matches: 3. The germline gives CDR1 SGHNT, CDR2 YENEEA. CDR3 in DNA: TGTGCCATCCGACAGGGCACTGAAGCTTTCTTT. Residues: CAIRQGTEAFF. Based on the CDR3 plus reference TRBV11-3 and TRBJ1-1, the full variable domain is EAGVVQSPRYKIIEKKQPVAFWCNPISGHNTLYWYLQNLGQGPELLIRYENEEAVDDSQLPKDRFSAERLKGVDSTLKIQPAELGDSAVYLCAIRQGTEAFFGQGTRLTVV.

V is TRBV11-3 and J is TRBJ1-2; 7 positions agree with TRBD1. Germline-derived CDR1 and CDR2 are SGHNT and YENEEA. This CDR3 comprises 13 residues. V lost 4 bases, J lost 3 bases, and 2 bases stayed unmatched. The CDR3 DNA reads TGTGCCAGCAGCTCCGGGACAGACTATGGCTACACCTTC. Encoded protein: CASSSGTDYGYTF.

CDR3 in DNA: TGTGCCAGCAGCTCCCGGGACAGCTATGGCTACACCTTC. Translating gives CASSSRDSYGYTF. This chain joins TRBV7-9 and TRBJ1-2, with TRBD1 matching over 7 bases. V trimming: 4 bases; J trimming: 4 bases; junction bases outside the gene matches: 3. The CDR3 has 13 amino acids. Germline assignment: CDR1 SEHNR and CDR2 FQNEAQ (reference sequence).

This chain joins TRBV6-5 and TRBJ1-2, with D perhaps TRBD1 (5 bases). Between the trimmed V and J ends, which lost 7 bases and 0 bases, there was a span of 15 bases. CDR1 MNHEY and CDR2 SVGAGI come from the germline V gene. The CDR3 spans 15 residues. The CDR3 DNA reads as TGTGCCAGCATCGAGAGCGGGGGGTCTAACTATGGCTACACCTTC. Translating it yields CASIESGGSNYGYTF.

The CDR3 DNA reads TGTGCCGGAACCTTACAGGGGGCGAATGAAAAACTGTTTTTT. Translation gives CAGTLQGANEKLFF. The rearrangement links TRBV2 to TRBJ1-4; 9 bases fit TRBD1. CDR3 length: 14 residues. From germline, CDR1 is SNHLY and CDR2 FYNNEI. V shed 11 bases, J shed 5 bases, and the junction held 9 bases outside the gene matches.

The chain has TRBV5-1 and TRBJ2-7; a possible D gene is TRBD1 (5 bases). This CDR3 has 16 residues. The V end was cut by 3 bases, the J end by 2 bases, with 18 bases between. Per germline, CDR1 SGHRS and CDR2 YFSETQ. CDR3 bases: TGCGCCAGCAGCTCGAGGCCCTCAGGGAACGCCTACGAGCAGTACTTC. It yields the protein CASSSRPSGNAYEQYF. The variable domain in full, with the rest retrieved from reference TRBV5-1 and TRBJ2-7, is KAGVTQTPRYLIKTRGQQVTLSCSPISGHRSVSWYQQTPGQGLQFLFEYFSETQRNKGNFPGRFSGRQFSNSRSEMNVSTLELGDSALYLCASSSRPSGNAYEQYFGPGTRLTVT.

The V call is TRBV21-1, the J call TRBJ1-2; TRBD1, the table's D call, lacks a check against the DNA. TRBV21-1 is flagged as a pseudogene. CDR3 length: 15 residues. CDR3 sequence reads: CASRQQQDMDYGYTF. In DNA, the CDR3 is TGTGCCAGCAGACAACAACAGGATATGGATTATGGCTACACCTTC.

V gene TRBV6-2 or TRBV6-3 combines with J gene TRBJ1-2; weak D call: TRBD1 (6 bases). This CDR3 spans 11 amino acids. V shed 5 bases and J shed 11 bases, with 12 bases lying between them. The germline gives CDR1 MNHEY, CDR2 SVGEGT. The CDR3 region has the DNA TGTGCCAGCAGTAATTGGGACATTTACACCTTC. Protein sequence: CASSNWDIYTF.

V is TRBV4-3 and J is TRBJ2-7, with no clear D. CDR1 is LGHNA, CDR2 YSLEER, per germline. Trimming cost V 0 bases and J 4 bases, with 10 bases left between them. The CDR3 contains 14 residues. Here the CDR3 reads CASSQEPGSYEQYF. The DNA for the CDR3 is TGCGCCAGCAGCCAAGAACCAGGTTCGTACGAGCAGTACTTC.

This clone was picked up one time. The CDR3 protein is CASSLVGQGVYGYTF. In DNA, the CDR3 is TGTGCCAGCAGCTTAGTGGGACAGGGGGTCTATGGCTACACCTTC. The V gene is TRBV7-9, the J gene TRBJ1-2; TRBD1 agrees at 11 bases. Germline values: CDR1 SEHNR, CDR2 FQNEAQ (reference sequence). This CDR3 contains 15 residues. The trim removed 1 base at V and 4 bases at J, leaving 2 bases unmatched. Supplemented by reference TRBV7-9 and TRBJ1-2, the full variable domain reads DTGVSQNPRHKITKRGQNVTFRCDPISEHNRLYWYRQTLGQGPEFLTYFQNEAQLEKSRLLSDRFSAERPKGSFSTLEIQRTEQGDSAMYLCASSLVGQGVYGYTFGSGTRLTVV.

This clone appeared once. The genes are TRBV5-1 and TRBJ2-6, with a possible D match to TRBD1 (5 bases). CDR1 SGHRS and CDR2 YFSETQ come from the germline V gene. This CDR3 has 13 amino acids. V was clipped by 6 bases and J by 12 bases, with 16 bases between them. CDR3 coding DNA: TGCGCCAGCACGCAGGGCTACCCCGGCGTCCTGACTTTC. It encodes CASTQGYPGVLTF. Combining the CDR3 with reference TRBV5-1 and TRBJ2-6 gives the whole variable domain KAGVTQTPRYLIKTRGQQVTLSCSPISGHRSVSWYQQTPGQGLQFLFEYFSETQRNKGNFPGRFSGRQFSNSRSEMNVSTLELGDSALYLCASTQGYPGVLTFGAGSRLTVL.

V gene TRBV18 combines with J gene TRBJ1-3; TRBD1 might be the D (6 bases). The CDR3 is 16 amino acids. Per the germline V gene, CDR1 is KGHSH and CDR2 is LQKENI. The ends were cut back, 4 bases at V and 0 bases at J, with 13 bases in the middle. CDR3: CASSQPGHRSGNTIYF. CDR3 nucleotides: TGTGCCAGCTCACAACCGGGACACCGCTCTGGAAACACCATATATTTT.